This entry is about one T cell receptor (beta chain). Its antigen remains unknown. Trimming pared 1 base from V and 0 bases from J, leaving 10 bases between. CDR3 length equals 15 residues. Per the germline V gene, CDR1 is MDHEN and CDR2 is SYDVKM. These data originate in a study of graft-versus-host responses after intestinal transplantation. TCRdb's copy holds only in-frame clones and misses some; the assay was immunoSEQ multiplex PCR. The sample consists of about 50,000 clones, 92% of them appearing once. The sequences come from unstimulated CD4+ T cells sorted from spleen or lymph node cells, collected before transplant. The receptor's source is a human donor who was the organ donor for an intestinal transplant. V gene TRBV28 combines with J gene TRBJ2-7; D is perhaps TRBD2 (5 bases). The CDR3 sequence is CASSLSAGNSYEQYF. CDR3 sequence (DNA): TGTGCCAGCAGTTTATCGGCCGGGAACTCCTACGAGCAGTACTTC.